Listed below are T cell receptor beta chains from one sample, sequenced in a study of T-cell reconstitution after alpha-beta-depleted transplantation in children. TCRdb processed the PCR reads anew with MiXCR; each CDR3 protein has one entry. The sample lists roughly 790,000 distinct CDR3 sequences, 15% to 20% occurring once. Sequencing used PBMCs, mostly from graft donor cells, obtained 360 days after TCRalphabeta/CD19-depleted stem cell transplant. These receptors were collected from a male patient aged 10-17 years who had a stem cell transplant for acute lymphoblastic leukemia, so the T cells may come from the graft donor. Each CDR3 is given with its conserved first and last residue. The D gene is left open where the match is weak. Rows give clone size only sometimes, using once, few, many, or a class for an expanded clone.

V	size	D	J	CDR3	DNA
TRBV12-3/TRBV12-4	.	.	TRBJ2-3	CASTTPYIKSTDTQYF	TGTGCCAGCACCACGCCATATATCAAGAGCACAGATACGCAGTATTTT
TRBV13	.	.	TRBJ2-5	CASSGGKRETQYF	TGTGCCAGCAGTGGCGGGAAGAGGGAGACCCAGTACTTC
TRBV4-1	.	.	TRBJ2-1	CASSRPGTLKNNEQFF	TGCGCCAGCAGCCGACCCGGGACCCTAAAAAACAATGAGCAGTTCTTC
TRBV5-1	many	TRBD1	TRBJ2-7	CASTLGQEFNEQYF	TGCGCCAGCACCCTGGGACAGGAATTCAACGAGCAGTACTTC
TRBV7-9	.	TRBD1	TRBJ1-1	CASSLPPYRGDTEAFF	TGTGCCAGCAGCTTACCCCCTTACAGGGGAGACACTGAAGCTTTCTTT
TRBV6-1	.	.	TRBJ1-5	CASTEWGPATISNQPQHF	TGTGCCAGCACAGAGTGGGGCCCAGCTACCATAAGCAATCAGCCCCAGCATTTT
TRBV24-1	few	.	TRBJ2-3	CATSDFTQFTDTQYF	TGTGCCACCAGTGATTTTACACAATTTACAGATACGCAGTATTTT
TRBV7-3	few	.	TRBJ2-2	CASSLRPGVRTGELFF	TGTGCCAGCAGCTTAAGGCCGGGAGTCCGGACCGGGGAGCTGTTTTTT
TRBV2	few	.	TRBJ2-1	CASTDWSGRSLDNEQFF	TGTGCCAGCACGGATTGGAGCGGACGAAGTTTGGACAATGAGCAGTTCTTC
TRBV5-1	.	.	TRBJ2-3	CASSPGSITDTQYF	TGCGCCAGCAGCCCCGGGAGTATCACAGATACGCAGTATTTT
TRBV20-1	.	.	TRBJ1-2	CSAQLGEVHGYTF	TGCAGTGCGCAATTAGGGGAAGTTCATGGCTACACCTTC
TRBV11-2	many	.	TRBJ2-7	CASSLVPSYEQYF	TGTGCCAGCAGCTTAGTCCCCTCCTACGAGCAGTACTTC
TRBV20-1	few	.	TRBJ1-3	CSAPPKDGGDYSGNTIYF	TGCAGTGCCCCACCAAAAGACGGAGGAGATTACTCTGGAAACACCATATATTTT
TRBV6-1	many	.	TRBJ1-1	CASSEARGLNTEAFF	TGTGCCAGCAGTGAAGCGAGAGGATTGAACACTGAAGCTTTCTTT
TRBV29-1	few	TRBD1	TRBJ1-2	CSVHRGAYGYTF	TGCAGCGTGCACAGGGGTGCCTATGGCTACACCTTC
TRBV12-3/TRBV12-4	few	TRBD2	TRBJ2-2	CASSFLRGRGNTGELFF	TGTGCCAGCAGTTTTCTGAGAGGGAGGGGGAACACCGGGGAGCTGTTTTTT
TRBV3-1	.	.	TRBJ2-2	CASSHLAGLNTGELFF	TGTGCCAGCAGCCATCTCGCGGGGCTTAACACCGGGGAGCTGTTTTTT
TRBV9	.	.	TRBJ1-6	CASSGGRWARGSPLHF	TGTGCCAGCAGCGGCGGCCGGTGGGCTCGAGGTTCACCCCTCCACTTT